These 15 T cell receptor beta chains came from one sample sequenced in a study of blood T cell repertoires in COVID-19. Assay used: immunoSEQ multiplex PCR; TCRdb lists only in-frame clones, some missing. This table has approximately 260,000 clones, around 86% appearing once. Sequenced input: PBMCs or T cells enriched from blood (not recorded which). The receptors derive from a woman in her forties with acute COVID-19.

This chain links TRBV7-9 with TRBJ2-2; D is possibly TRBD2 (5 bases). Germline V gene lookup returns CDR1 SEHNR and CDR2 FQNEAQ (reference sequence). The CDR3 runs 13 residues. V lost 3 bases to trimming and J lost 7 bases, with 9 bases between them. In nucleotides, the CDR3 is TGTGCCAGCAGCTTTGGAGGCGGCGGGGAGCTGTTTTTT. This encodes CASSFGGGGELFF.

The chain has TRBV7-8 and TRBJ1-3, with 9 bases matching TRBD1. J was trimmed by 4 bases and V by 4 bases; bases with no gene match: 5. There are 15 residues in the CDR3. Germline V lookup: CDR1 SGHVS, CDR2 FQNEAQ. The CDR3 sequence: CASSSGTGYGNTIYF. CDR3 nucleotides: TGTGCCAGCAGCTCGGGGACAGGGTACGGAAACACCATATATTTT.

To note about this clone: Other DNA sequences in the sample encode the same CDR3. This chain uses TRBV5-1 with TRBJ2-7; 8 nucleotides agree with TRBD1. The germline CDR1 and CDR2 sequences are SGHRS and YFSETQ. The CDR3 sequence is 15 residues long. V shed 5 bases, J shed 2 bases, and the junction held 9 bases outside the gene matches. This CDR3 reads CASSRDRGRAYEQYF. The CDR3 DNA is TGCGCCAGCAGTCGCGACAGGGGAAGAGCCTACGAGCAGTACTTC.

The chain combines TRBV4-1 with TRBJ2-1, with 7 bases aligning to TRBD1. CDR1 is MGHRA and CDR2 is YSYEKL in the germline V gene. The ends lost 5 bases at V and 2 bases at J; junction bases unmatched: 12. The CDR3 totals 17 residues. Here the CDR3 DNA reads TGCGCCAGCAGCGCCGCGGTAGGACAGGTGGCCTACAATGAGCAGTTCTTC. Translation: CASSAAVGQVAYNEQFF.

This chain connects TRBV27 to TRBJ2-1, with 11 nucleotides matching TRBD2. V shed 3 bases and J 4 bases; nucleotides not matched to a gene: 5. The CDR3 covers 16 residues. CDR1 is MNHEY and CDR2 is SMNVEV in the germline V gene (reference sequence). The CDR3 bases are TGTGCCAGCAGTTTCGTTGGGACTAGCGGTTACAATGAGCAGTTCTTC. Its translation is CASSFVGTSGYNEQFF.

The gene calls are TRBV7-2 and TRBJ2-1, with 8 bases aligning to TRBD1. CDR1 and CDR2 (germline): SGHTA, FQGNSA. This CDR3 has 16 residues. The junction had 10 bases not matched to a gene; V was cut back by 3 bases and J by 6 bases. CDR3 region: CASSLWTGQGGNEQFF. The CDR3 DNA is TGTGCCAGCAGCTTGTGGACAGGGCAAGGGGGCAATGAGCAGTTCTTC.

CDR3 in amino acids: CSISPGGMTVDTQYF. The CDR3 DNA sequence: TGCAGCATCTCCCCAGGGGGAATGACGGTCGATACGCAGTATTTT. The V and J genes are TRBV29-1 and TRBJ2-3; 7 bases agree with TRBD1. Trimming cost V 8 bases and J 6 bases; bases outside gene matches: 17. The CDR3 loop spans 15 amino acids. CDR1 is SQVTM and CDR2 is ANQGSEA in the germline V gene.

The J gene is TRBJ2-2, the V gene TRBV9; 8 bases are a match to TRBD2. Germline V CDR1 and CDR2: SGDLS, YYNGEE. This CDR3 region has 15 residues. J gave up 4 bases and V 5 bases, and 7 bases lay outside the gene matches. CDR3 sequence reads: CASRTGGPSTGELFF. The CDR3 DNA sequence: TGTGCCAGCAGGACGGGAGGGCCCAGCACCGGGGAGCTGTTTTTT. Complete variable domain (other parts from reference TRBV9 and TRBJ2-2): DSGVTQTPKHLITATGQRVTLRCSPRSGDLSVYWYQQSLDQGLQFLIQYYNGEERAKGNILERFSAQQFPDLHSELNLSSLELGDSALYFCASRTGGPSTGELFFGEGSRLTVL.

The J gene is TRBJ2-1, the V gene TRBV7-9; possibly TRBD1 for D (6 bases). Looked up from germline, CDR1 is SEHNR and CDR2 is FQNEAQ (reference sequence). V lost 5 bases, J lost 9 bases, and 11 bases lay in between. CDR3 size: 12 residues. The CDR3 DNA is TGTGCCAGCAGCCGACAGGAAGTTGAGCAGTTCTTC. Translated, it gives CASSRQEVEQFF. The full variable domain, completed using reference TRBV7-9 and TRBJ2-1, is DTGVSQNPRHKITKRGQNVTFRCDPISEHNRLYWYRQTLGQGPEFLTYFQNEAQLEKSRLLSDRFSAERPKGSFSTLEIQRTEQGDSAMYLCASSRQEVEQFFGPGTRLTVL.

CDR3 sequence reads: CAWSVERAYGYTF. CDR3 in DNA: TGTGCCTGGAGTGTAGAGAGGGCATATGGCTACACCTTC. The chain combines TRBV30 with TRBJ1-2; no clear D gene. Germline V gives CDR1 GTSNPN, CDR2 SVGIG (reference sequence). The CDR3 totals 13 residues. With 0 bases removed from V and 5 bases from J, the gap between germline ends came to 10 bases.

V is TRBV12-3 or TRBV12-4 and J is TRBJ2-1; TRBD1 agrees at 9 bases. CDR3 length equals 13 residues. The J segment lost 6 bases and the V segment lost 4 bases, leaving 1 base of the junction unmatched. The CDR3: CASSSTGGNEQFF. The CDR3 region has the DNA TGTGCCAGCAGTTCGACAGGGGGCAATGAGCAGTTCTTC.

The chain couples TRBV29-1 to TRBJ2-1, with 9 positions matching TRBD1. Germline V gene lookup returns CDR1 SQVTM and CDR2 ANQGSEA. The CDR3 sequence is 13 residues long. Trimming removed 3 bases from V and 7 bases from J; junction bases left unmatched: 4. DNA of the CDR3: TGCAGCGTTGAGGGACAGGGTTATAATGAGCAGTTCTTC. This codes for CSVEGQGYNEQFF.

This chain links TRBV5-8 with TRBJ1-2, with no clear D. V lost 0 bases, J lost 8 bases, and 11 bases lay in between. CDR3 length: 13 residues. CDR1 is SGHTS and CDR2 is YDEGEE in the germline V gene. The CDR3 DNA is TGTGCCAGCAGCTTGGATCTCTCCGTGGGCTACACCTTC. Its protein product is CASSLDLSVGYTF. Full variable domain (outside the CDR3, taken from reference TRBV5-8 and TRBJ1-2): EAGVTQSPTHLIKTRGQQATLRCSPISGHTSVYWYQQALGLGLQFLLWYDEGEERNRGNFPPRFSGRQFPNYSSELNVNALELEDSALYLCASSLDLSVGYTFGSGTRLTVV.

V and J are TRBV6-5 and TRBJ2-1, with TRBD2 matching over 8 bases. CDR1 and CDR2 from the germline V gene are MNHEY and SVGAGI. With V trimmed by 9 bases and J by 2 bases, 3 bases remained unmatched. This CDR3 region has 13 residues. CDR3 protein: CARRLATYNEQFF. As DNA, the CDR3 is TGTGCCAGAAGACTAGCGACCTACAATGAGCAGTTCTTC.

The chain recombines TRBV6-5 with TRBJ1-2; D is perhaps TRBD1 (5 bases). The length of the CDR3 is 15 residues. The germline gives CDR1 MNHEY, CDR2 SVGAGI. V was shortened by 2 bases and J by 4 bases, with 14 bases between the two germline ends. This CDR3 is CASSYEGDRLYGYTF. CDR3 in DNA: TGTGCCAGCAGTTACGAAGGGGATCGCCTCTATGGCTACACCTTC.